This TCR beta chain was recorded in a study of OX40 agonist ivuxolimab in advanced cancers. Study-wide background: Patients were dosed with the agonistic anti-OX40 (CD134) antibody ivuxolimab. Cohort: about 82% men, mean age approximately 60, aged roughly 23 to 90. Of the participants, roughly 40% had some prior anti-PD-1, anti-PD-L1 or anti-CTLA-4 therapy, which was allowed.

Produced via immunoSEQ multiplex PCR; TCRdb's table is partial and in-frame only. The sample lists approximately 160,000 clones; roughly 94% were seen once. Deletions cut 5 bases from V and 2 bases from J, with 7 bases between. Germline values: CDR1 LNHDA, CDR2 SQIVND (reference sequence). This CDR3 is 14 amino acids long. The receptor comes from an adult with an advanced solid tumor such as melanoma, head and neck, liver or kidney cancer. This chain links TRBV19 with TRBJ2-6; D might be TRBD2 (5 bases). Source: CD4+ or CD8+ T cells sorted from blood, taken in a trial of the OX40 agonist ivuxolimab. The CDR3 reads CASSPGAGANVLTF. CDR3 sequence (DNA): TGTGCCAGTAGTCCCGGGGCTGGGGCCAACGTCCTGACTTTC. Using reference TRBV19 and TRBJ2-6 for the parts outside the CDR3, the full variable domain is DGGITQSPKYLFRKEGQNVTLSCEQNLNHDAMYWYRQDPGQGLRLIYYSQIVNDFQKGDIAEGYSVSREKKESFPLTVTSAQKNPTAFYLCASSPGAGANVLTFGAGSRLTVL.